A selection of T cell receptor beta chains follows, all from one sample in a study of CD8 T cells in Susac syndrome. From the immunoSEQ multiplex PCR reads, TCRdb called clonotypes with MiXCR, one entry per CDR3 protein. The data contain 150,000 to 200,000 distinct CDR3 sequences, 93% of them singletons. The sample was CD4+ T cells from PBMCs. The receptors come from a human donor in good health. CDR3s include the opening cysteine and the closing phenylalanine or tryptophan.

v_gene,j_gene,len,CDR3aa
TRBV20-1,TRBJ2-1,15,CSAPRGDLSYNEQFF
TRBV5-6,TRBJ2-2,15,CASHGKGRSTGELFF
TRBV7-7,TRBJ2-2,16,CASSQDSPLNTGELFF
TRBV29-1,TRBJ1-2,13,CSDGQGLQYGYTF
TRBV27,TRBJ2-6,15,CASSSAGAGANVLTF
TRBV7-8,TRBJ1-6,15,CASSLGDGANSPLHF
TRBV12-3/TRBV12-4,TRBJ2-2,14,CASKGSRYTGELFF
TRBV3-1,TRBJ1-1,11,CASRLGTEAFF
TRBV24-1,TRBJ2-2,16,CATSDPTHTNTGELFF
TRBV29-1,TRBJ1-2,12,CSVAAQGYGYTF
TRBV5-4,TRBJ2-5,14,CASSFSWGGETQYF
TRBV9,TRBJ2-3,16,CASSVSASGGADTQYF
TRBV15,TRBJ1-5,16,CATSPGGDYSNQPQHF
TRBV6-6,TRBJ1-5,16,CASRAPRQGKSQPQHF
TRBV7-9,TRBJ1-1,14,CASSLSRHATEAFF
TRBV30,TRBJ2-2,14,CASAGDGNTGELFF
TRBV20-1,TRBJ1-2,12,CSASQGSGGYTF
TRBV5-1,TRBJ2-1,16,CASSLELSHSYNEQFF
TRBV10-2,TRBJ2-5,14,CASRTGGQQETQYF